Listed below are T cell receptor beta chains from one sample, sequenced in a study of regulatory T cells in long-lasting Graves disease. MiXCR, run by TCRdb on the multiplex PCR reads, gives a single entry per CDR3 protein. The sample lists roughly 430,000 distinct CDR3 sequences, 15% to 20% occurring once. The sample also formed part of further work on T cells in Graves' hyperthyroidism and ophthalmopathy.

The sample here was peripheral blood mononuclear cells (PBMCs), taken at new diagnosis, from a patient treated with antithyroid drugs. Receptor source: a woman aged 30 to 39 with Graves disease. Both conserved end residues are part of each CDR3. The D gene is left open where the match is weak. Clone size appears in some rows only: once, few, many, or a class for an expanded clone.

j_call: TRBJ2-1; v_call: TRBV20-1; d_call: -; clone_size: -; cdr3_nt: TGCAGTGCTAGCCGGGCCTACAATGAGCAGTTCTTC; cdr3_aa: CSASRAYNEQFF
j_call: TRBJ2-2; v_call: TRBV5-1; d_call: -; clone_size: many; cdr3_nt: TGCGCCAGCAGCTTTCAATACACCGGGGAGCTGTTTTTT; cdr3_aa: CASSFQYTGELFF
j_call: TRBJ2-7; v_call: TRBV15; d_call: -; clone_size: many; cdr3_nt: TGTGCCACCAGCAGAGAAGGGGGGCCCTCCTACGAGCAGTACTTC; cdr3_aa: CATSREGGPSYEQYF
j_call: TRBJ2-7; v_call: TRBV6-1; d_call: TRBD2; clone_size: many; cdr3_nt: TGTGCCAGCAGTGTAGCGGGAGGGTTTTACGAGCAGTACTTC; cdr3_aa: CASSVAGGFYEQYF
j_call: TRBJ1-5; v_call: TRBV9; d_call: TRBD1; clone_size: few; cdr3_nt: TGTGCCAGCAGCCCGGGGGACAGGCCTTACAATCAGCCCCAGCATTTT; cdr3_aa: CASSPGDRPYNQPQHF
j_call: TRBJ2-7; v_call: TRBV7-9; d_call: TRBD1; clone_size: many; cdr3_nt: TGTGCCAGCAGATGGGGACAGGGATCCTACGAGCAGTACTTC; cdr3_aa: CASRWGQGSYEQYF
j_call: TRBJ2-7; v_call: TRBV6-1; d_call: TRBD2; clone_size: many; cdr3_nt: TGTGCCAGCAGGTGGACTAGCGGCTACGAGCAGTACTTC; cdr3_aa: CASRWTSGYEQYF
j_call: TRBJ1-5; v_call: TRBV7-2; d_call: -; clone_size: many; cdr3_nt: TGTGCCAGCAGCTCGGACAGACATCAGCCCCAGCATTTT; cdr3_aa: CASSSDRHQPQHF
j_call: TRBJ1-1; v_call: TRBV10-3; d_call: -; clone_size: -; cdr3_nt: TGTGCCATCAGTGACCGGAACCTTAACACTGAAGCTTTCTTT; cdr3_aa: CAISDRNLNTEAFF
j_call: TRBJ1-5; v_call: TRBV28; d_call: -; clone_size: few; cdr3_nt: TGTGCCAGCAGTTCCCCGGAGGGGAGCAATCAGCCCCAGCATTTT; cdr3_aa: CASSSPEGSNQPQHF
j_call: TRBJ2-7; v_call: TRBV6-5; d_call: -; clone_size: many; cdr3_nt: TGTGCCAGCAGTTACCTGGCAGAAGCCTACGAGCAGTACTTC; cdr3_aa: CASSYLAEAYEQYF
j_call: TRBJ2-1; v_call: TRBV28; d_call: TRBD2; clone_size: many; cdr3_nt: TGTGCCAGCGCCTCGACTAGCGGGAGGCGTAATGAGCAGTTCTTC; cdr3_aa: CASASTSGRRNEQFF
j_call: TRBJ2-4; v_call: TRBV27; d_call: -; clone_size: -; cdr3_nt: TGTGCCAGCGGACAAAACATTCAGTACTTC; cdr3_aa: CASGQNIQYF